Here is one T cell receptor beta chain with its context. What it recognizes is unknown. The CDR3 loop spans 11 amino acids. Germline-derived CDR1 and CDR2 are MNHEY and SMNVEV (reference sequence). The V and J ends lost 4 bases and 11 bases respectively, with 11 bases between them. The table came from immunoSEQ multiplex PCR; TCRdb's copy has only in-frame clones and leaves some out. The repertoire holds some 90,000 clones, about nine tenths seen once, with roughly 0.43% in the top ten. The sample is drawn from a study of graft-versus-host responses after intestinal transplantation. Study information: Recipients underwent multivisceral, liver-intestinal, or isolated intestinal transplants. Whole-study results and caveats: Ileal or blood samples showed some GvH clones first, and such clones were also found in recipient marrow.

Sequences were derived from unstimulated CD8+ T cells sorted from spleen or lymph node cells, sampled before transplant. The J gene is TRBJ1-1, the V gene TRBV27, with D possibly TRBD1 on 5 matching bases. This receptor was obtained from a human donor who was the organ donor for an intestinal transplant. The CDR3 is CASSSAGFAFF. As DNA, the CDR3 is TGTGCCAGCAGTTCCGCAGGGTTTGCTTTCTTT.